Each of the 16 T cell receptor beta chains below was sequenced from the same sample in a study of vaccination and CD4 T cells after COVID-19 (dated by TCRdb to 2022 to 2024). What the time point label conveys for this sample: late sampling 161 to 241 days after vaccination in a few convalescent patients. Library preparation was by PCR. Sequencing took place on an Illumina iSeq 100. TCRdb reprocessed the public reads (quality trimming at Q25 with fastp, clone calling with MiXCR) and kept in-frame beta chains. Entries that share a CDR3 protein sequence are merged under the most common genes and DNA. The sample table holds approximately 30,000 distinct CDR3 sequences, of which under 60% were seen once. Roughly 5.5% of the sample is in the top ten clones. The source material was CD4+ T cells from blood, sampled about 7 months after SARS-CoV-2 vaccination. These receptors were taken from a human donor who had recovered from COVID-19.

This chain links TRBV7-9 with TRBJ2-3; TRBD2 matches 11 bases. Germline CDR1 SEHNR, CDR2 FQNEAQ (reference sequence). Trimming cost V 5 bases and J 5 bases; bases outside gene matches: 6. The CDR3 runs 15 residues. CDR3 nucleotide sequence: TGTGCCAGCAGCCGTAGCGGGAGGGCCGAAGATACGCAGTATTTT. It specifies CASSRSGRAEDTQYF. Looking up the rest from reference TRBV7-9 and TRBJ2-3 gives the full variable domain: DTGVSQNPRHKITKRGQNVTFRCDPISEHNRLYWYRQTLGQGPEFLTYFQNEAQLEKSRLLSDRFSAERPKGSFSTLEIQRTEQGDSAMYLCASSRSGRAEDTQYFGPGTRLTVL.

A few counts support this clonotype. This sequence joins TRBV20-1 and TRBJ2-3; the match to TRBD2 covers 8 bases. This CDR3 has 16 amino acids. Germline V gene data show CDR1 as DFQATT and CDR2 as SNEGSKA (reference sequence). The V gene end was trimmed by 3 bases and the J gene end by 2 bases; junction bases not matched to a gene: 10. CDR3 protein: CSASFPTAGDTDTQYF. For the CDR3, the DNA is TGCAGTGCTAGTTTCCCCACAGCGGGAGACACAGATACGCAGTATTTT.

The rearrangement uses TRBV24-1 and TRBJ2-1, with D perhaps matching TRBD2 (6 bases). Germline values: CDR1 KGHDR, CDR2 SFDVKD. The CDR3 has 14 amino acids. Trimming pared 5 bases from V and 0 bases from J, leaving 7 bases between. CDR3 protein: CATSVSGSYNEQFF. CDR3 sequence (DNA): TGTGCCACCAGTGTTAGCGGCTCCTACAATGAGCAGTTCTTC.

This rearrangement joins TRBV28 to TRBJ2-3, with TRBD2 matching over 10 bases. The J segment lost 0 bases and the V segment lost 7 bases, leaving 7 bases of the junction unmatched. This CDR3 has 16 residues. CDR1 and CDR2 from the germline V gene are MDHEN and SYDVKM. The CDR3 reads CASTPSGSLSTDTQYF. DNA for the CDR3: TGTGCCAGCACCCCTAGCGGGAGTCTCAGCACAGATACGCAGTATTTT.

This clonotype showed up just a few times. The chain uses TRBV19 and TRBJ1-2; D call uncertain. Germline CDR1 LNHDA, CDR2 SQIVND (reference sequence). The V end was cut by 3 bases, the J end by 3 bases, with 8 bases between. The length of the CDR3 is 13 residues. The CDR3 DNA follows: TGTGCCAGTAGTATCTCTGATTACTATGGCTACACCTTC. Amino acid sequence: CASSISDYYGYTF.

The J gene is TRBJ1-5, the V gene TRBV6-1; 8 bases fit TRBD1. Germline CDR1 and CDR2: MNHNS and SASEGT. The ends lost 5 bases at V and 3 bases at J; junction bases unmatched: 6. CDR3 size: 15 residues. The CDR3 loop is CASSLGTGNNQPQHF. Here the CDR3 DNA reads TGTGCCAGCAGTCTAGGGACAGGCAACAATCAGCCCCAGCATTTT.

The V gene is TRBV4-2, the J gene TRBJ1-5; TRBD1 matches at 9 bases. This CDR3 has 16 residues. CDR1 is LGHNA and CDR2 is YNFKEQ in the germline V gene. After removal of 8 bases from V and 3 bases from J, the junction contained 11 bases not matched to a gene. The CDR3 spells CASGGSDRGSNQPQHF. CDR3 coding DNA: TGTGCCAGCGGGGGATCGGACAGGGGTTCCAATCAGCCCCAGCATTTT.

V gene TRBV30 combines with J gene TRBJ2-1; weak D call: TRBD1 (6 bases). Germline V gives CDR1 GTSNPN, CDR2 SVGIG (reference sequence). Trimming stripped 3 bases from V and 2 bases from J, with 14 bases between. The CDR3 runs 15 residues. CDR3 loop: CAWSRTRGPYNEQFF. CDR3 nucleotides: TGTGCCTGGAGCCGAACCAGGGGACCCTACAATGAGCAGTTCTTC.

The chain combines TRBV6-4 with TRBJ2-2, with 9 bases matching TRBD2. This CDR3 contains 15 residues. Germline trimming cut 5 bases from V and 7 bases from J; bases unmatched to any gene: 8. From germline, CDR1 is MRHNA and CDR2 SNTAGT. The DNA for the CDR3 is TGTGCCAGCAGTTTAGCGGGAGCCAGCAGCGGGGAGCTGTTTTTT. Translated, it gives CASSLAGASSGELFF.

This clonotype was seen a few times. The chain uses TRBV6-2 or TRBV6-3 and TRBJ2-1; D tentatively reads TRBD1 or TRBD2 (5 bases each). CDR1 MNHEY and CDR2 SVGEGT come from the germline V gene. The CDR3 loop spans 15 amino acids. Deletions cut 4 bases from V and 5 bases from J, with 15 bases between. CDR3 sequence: CASSLGASQNNEQFF. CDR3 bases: TGTGCCAGCAGTTTAGGGGCTAGCCAAAACAATGAGCAGTTCTTC.

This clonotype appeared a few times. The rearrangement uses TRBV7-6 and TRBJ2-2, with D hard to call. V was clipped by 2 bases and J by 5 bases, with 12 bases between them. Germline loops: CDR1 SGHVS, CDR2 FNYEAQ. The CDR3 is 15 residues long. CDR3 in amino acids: CASSLRSDGTGELFF. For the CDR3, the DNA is TGTGCCAGCAGCTTACGGAGTGACGGAACCGGGGAGCTGTTTTTT. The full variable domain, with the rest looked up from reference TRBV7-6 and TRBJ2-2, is GAGVSQSPRYKVTKRGQDVALRCDPISGHVSLYWYRQALGQGPEFLTYFNYEAQQDKSGLPNDRFSAERPEGSISTLTIQRTEQRDSAMYRCASSLRSDGTGELFFGEGSRLTVL.

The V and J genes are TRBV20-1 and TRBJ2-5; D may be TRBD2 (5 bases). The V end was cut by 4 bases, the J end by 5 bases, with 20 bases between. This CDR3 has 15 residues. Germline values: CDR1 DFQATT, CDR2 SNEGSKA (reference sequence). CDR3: CSATRRAGSGETQYF. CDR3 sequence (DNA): TGCAGTGCTACTCGGCGGGCCGGGTCGGGGGAGACCCAGTACTTC.

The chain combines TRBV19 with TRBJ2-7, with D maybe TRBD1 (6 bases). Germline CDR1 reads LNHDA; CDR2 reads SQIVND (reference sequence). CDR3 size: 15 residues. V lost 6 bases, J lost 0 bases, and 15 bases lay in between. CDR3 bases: TGTGCCAGTAGCAAGGACCAGGGGAGCTCCTACGAGCAGTACTTC. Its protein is CASSKDQGSSYEQYF.

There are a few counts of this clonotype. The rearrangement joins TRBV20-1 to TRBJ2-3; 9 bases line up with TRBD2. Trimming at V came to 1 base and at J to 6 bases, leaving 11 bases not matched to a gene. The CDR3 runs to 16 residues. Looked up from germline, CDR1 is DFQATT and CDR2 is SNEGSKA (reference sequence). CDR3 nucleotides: TGCAGTGCTAGAGTGGCGGCGGGAGGGCCGACGGATACGCAGTATTTT. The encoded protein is CSARVAAGGPTDTQYF.

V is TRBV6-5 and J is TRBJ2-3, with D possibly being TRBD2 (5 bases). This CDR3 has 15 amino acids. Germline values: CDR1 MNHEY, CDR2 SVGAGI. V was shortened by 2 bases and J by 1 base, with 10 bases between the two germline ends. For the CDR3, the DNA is TGTGCCAGCAGTTACCCGGGTAGCGGCACAGATACGCAGTATTTT. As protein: CASSYPGSGTDTQYF.

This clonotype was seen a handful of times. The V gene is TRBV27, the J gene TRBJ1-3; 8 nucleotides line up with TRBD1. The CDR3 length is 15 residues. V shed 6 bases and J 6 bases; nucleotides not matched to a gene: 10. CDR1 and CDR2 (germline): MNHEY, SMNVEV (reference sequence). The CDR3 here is CASSFPSRGLNTIYF. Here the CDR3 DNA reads TGTGCCAGCAGCTTTCCCAGCAGGGGGCTAAACACCATATATTTT.